Listed here are 16 T cell receptor beta chains from one sample, sequenced in a study of cytomegalovirus exposure and HLA in healthy donors. Primers for the PCR totalled 60 Vbeta and 13 Jbeta. Measured with immunoSEQ multiplex PCR; TCRdb has only the in-frame clones, and not every one. Of around 140,000 clones in the sample, over 60% are singletons; the top ten hold around 1.7%. The sequenced sample was PBMCs. The receptors here all came from a female donor in good health and CMV-seronegative.

This clone was recorded only once. This chain links TRBV6-6 with TRBJ2-3; 11 bases match TRBD1. Trimming at V came to 6 bases and at J to 5 bases, leaving 7 bases not matched to a gene. This CDR3 contains 15 residues. Germline V gene data show CDR1 as MNHNY and CDR2 as SVGAGI (reference sequence). The CDR3 DNA reads as TGTGCCAGCAGGGTCCGGGACAGGGGGGGAGATACGCAGTATTTT. The encoded protein is CASRVRDRGGDTQYF.

This clone has more than one count but fewer than ten. This rearrangement joins TRBV5-4 to TRBJ1-1; D may be TRBD1 (5 bases). The CDR3 is 14 residues long. Germline CDR1 SGHNT, CDR2 YYREEE (reference sequence). V lost 4 bases and J lost 3, with 13 bases in between. The CDR3 sequence is CASSLRVGDTEAFF. Here the CDR3 DNA reads TGTGCCAGCAGCCTCAGGGTTGGGGACACTGAAGCTTTCTTT.

The chain uses TRBV4-2 and TRBJ2-3, with TRBD2 matching over 8 bases. The CDR3 runs 15 residues. Germline loops: CDR1 LGHNA, CDR2 YNFKEQ. With 0 bases clipped from V and 3 bases from J, the junction kept 2 bases outside the gene matches. In DNA form, the CDR3 reads TGTGCCAGCAGCCAAGAGAAGCGGGGGACAGATACGCAGTATTTT. This codes for CASSQEKRGTDTQYF.

The V gene is TRBV5-1, the J gene TRBJ2-3, with a possible D match to TRBD1 (5 bases). CDR3 length equals 15 residues. CDR1 and CDR2 (germline): SGHRS, YFSETQ. V was trimmed by 2 bases and J by 1 base, leaving 11 bases between them. The CDR3 DNA reads as TGCGCCAGCAGCTTCCCCAGGGAAGGCACAGATACGCAGTATTTT. It is translated as CASSFPREGTDTQYF.

In its sample, this clone was seen many times. J is TRBJ2-1 and V is TRBV6-5, with TRBD1 matching over 10 bases. This CDR3 spans 14 amino acids. V shed 8 bases and J 1 base; nucleotides not matched to a gene: 2. Germline V gene sequence: CDR1 MNHEY, CDR2 SVGAGI. The CDR3 here is CASGQGESYNEQFF. DNA of the CDR3: TGTGCCAGCGGACAGGGGGAGTCCTACAATGAGCAGTTCTTC.

The V gene is TRBV30, the J gene TRBJ1-2; no firm D call. Trimming took off 8 bases at V and 2 bases at J, with 15 bases between the two ends. The CDR3 length is 13 residues. From germline, CDR1 is GTSNPN and CDR2 SVGIG (reference sequence). The CDR3 region is CAIGRVSNYGYTF. Here the CDR3 DNA reads TGTGCCATTGGTCGGGTTTCCAACTATGGCTACACCTTC.

The V call is TRBV5-4, the J call TRBJ2-7, with TRBD2 matching 8 bases. Germline CDR1 is SGHNT and CDR2 is YYREEE (reference sequence). This CDR3 is 17 amino acids long. The V gene end was trimmed by 4 bases and the J gene end by 0 bases; junction bases not matched to a gene: 12. The CDR3 DNA follows: TGTGCCAGCAGCGGTCAACCCGGGACTAGTCCCTCCTACGAGCAGTACTTC. Protein product: CASSGQPGTSPSYEQYF.

In DNA, the CDR3 is TGCGCCAGCAGCTTCCGCCCAGCGGGAGGATCCCTAAGCTCCTACAATGAGCAGTTCTTC. Its protein product is CASSFRPAGGSLSSYNEQFF. The chain carries TRBV5-1 and TRBJ2-1; 9 positions match TRBD2. The CDR3 length is 20 residues. Per germline, CDR1 SGHRS and CDR2 YFSETQ. V was clipped by 2 bases and J by 0 bases; unmatched bases: 15.

The chain has TRBV25-1 and TRBJ2-3, with D tentatively TRBD1 (5 bases). V gave up 3 bases and J gave up 1 base, with 17 bases separating them. CDR1 is MGHDK and CDR2 is SYGVNS in the germline V gene. CDR3 size: 17 residues. The CDR3 is CASSDPWGREGTDTQYF. DNA of the CDR3: TGTGCCAGCAGTGATCCGTGGGGCAGGGAAGGCACAGATACGCAGTATTTT.

This clone was seen only a few times. The rearrangement joins TRBV20-1 to TRBJ1-1; perhaps TRBD1 as D (6 bases). Germline loops: CDR1 DFQATT, CDR2 SNEGSKA (reference sequence). This CDR3 is 11 amino acids long. The V gene lost 6 bases and the J gene lost 12 bases, with 17 bases spanning the gap. The CDR3 spells CSAYQGTKSFF. CDR3 sequence (DNA): TGCAGTGCGTACCAGGGGACCAAGTCTTTCTTT.

This clone was picked up a small number of times. V and J are TRBV19 and TRBJ1-4; D is ambiguous. The CDR3 is made up of 12 amino acids. V dropped 5 bases and J dropped 8 bases, with 9 bases sitting between them. The germline V gene encodes CDR1 LNHDA and CDR2 SQIVND (reference sequence). CDR3 residues: CASSRGREKLFF. Written as DNA, the CDR3 is TGTGCCAGTAGTCGCGGGAGAGAAAAACTGTTTTTT. Filled out from reference TRBV19 and TRBJ1-4, the complete variable domain reads DGGITQSPKYLFRKEGQNVTLSCEQNLNHDAMYWYRQDPGQGLRLIYYSQIVNDFQKGDIAEGYSVSREKKESFPLTVTSAQKNPTAFYLCASSRGREKLFFGSGTQLSVL.

The chain employs TRBV5-1 and TRBJ2-3, with TRBD2 identical over 12 bases. V gave up 5 bases and J gave up 5 bases; unmatched junction bases: 9. In germline, CDR1 is SGHRS, CDR2 YFSETQ. This CDR3 region has 16 residues. The CDR3 DNA reads as TGCGCCAGCAGGGATCTAGCGGGGGGGCCGGGAGATACGCAGTATTTT. Translation: CASRDLAGGPGDTQYF.

There are a few counts of this clone. The chain carries TRBV29-1 and TRBJ2-4; 8 nucleotides agree with TRBD2. Germline CDR1 is SQVTM and CDR2 is ANQGSEA. J lost 5 bases, V lost 4 bases, and 19 bases had no gene match. The CDR3 loop spans 18 amino acids. The CDR3 coding sequence is TGCAGCGTTGTGGGGCTAGCGGGCCGAACGAACCCGGAAAACATTCAGTACTTC. Amino acids: CSVVGLAGRTNPENIQYF. The entire variable domain, with the rest obtained from reference TRBV29-1 and TRBJ2-4, is as follows: SAVISQKPSRDICQRGTSLTIQCQVDSQVTMMFWYRQQPGQSLTLIATANQGSEATYESGFVIDKFPISRPNLTFSTLTVSNMSPEDSSIYLCSVVGLAGRTNPENIQYFGAGTRLSVL.

Remarks on this clone: This sample includes further DNA sequences coding for the same CDR3. The gene calls are TRBV19 and TRBJ1-1; the match to TRBD1 covers 10 bases. Germline lookup yields CDR1 LNHDA and CDR2 SQIVND (reference sequence). This CDR3 is 15 amino acids long. V shed 6 bases and J 8 bases; nucleotides not matched to a gene: 12. The chain's CDR3 is CASRGQGVLGTEAFF. CDR3 coding DNA: TGTGCCAGTAGAGGACAGGGGGTGTTGGGGACCGAAGCTTTCTTT.

The genes are TRBV6-1 and TRBJ1-2, with TRBD1 identical over 7 bases. Trimming removed 2 bases from V and 0 bases from J; junction bases left unmatched: 9. CDR3 length: 17 amino acids. CDR1 is MNHNS and CDR2 is SASEGT in the germline V gene. The CDR3 spells CASSESGQAPSNYGYTF. The CDR3 coding sequence is TGTGCCAGCAGTGAATCCGGACAGGCGCCCTCTAACTATGGCTACACCTTC.

The chain joins TRBV6-4 to TRBJ2-2; 8 nucleotides line up with TRBD1. The CDR3 contains 18 residues. The germline gives CDR1 MRHNA, CDR2 SNTAGT. V lost 2 bases, J lost 2 bases, and 10 bases stayed unmatched. CDR3 region: CASSDLHPGQENTGELFF. The DNA of the CDR3 is TGTGCCAGCAGTGACCTACATCCGGGACAGGAAAACACCGGGGAGCTGTTTTTT.